Here is one T cell receptor (beta chain) with its context. The data were obtained in a study of T cell changes during pregnancy in multiple sclerosis. TCRdb's copy holds only in-frame clones and misses some; the assay was immunoSEQ multiplex PCR. The sample consists of tens of thousands of clones, 80% to 90% of them appearing once. V lost 2 bases and J lost 7; bases outside the gene matches: 15. Germline CDR1 and CDR2: SGHRS and YFSETQ. The CDR3 spans 18 residues. The origin of this receptor is a female donor with multiple sclerosis, enrolled in a pregnancy study. The chain has TRBV5-1 and TRBJ1-6, with 7 nucleotides matching TRBD1. The material was peripheral blood, obtained before pregnancy. CDR3 DNA sequence: TGCGCCAGCAGCTTCCAGCCCCGAGTGGGACAGACGAATTCACCCCTCCACTTT. Its translation: CASSFQPRVGQTNSPLHF.